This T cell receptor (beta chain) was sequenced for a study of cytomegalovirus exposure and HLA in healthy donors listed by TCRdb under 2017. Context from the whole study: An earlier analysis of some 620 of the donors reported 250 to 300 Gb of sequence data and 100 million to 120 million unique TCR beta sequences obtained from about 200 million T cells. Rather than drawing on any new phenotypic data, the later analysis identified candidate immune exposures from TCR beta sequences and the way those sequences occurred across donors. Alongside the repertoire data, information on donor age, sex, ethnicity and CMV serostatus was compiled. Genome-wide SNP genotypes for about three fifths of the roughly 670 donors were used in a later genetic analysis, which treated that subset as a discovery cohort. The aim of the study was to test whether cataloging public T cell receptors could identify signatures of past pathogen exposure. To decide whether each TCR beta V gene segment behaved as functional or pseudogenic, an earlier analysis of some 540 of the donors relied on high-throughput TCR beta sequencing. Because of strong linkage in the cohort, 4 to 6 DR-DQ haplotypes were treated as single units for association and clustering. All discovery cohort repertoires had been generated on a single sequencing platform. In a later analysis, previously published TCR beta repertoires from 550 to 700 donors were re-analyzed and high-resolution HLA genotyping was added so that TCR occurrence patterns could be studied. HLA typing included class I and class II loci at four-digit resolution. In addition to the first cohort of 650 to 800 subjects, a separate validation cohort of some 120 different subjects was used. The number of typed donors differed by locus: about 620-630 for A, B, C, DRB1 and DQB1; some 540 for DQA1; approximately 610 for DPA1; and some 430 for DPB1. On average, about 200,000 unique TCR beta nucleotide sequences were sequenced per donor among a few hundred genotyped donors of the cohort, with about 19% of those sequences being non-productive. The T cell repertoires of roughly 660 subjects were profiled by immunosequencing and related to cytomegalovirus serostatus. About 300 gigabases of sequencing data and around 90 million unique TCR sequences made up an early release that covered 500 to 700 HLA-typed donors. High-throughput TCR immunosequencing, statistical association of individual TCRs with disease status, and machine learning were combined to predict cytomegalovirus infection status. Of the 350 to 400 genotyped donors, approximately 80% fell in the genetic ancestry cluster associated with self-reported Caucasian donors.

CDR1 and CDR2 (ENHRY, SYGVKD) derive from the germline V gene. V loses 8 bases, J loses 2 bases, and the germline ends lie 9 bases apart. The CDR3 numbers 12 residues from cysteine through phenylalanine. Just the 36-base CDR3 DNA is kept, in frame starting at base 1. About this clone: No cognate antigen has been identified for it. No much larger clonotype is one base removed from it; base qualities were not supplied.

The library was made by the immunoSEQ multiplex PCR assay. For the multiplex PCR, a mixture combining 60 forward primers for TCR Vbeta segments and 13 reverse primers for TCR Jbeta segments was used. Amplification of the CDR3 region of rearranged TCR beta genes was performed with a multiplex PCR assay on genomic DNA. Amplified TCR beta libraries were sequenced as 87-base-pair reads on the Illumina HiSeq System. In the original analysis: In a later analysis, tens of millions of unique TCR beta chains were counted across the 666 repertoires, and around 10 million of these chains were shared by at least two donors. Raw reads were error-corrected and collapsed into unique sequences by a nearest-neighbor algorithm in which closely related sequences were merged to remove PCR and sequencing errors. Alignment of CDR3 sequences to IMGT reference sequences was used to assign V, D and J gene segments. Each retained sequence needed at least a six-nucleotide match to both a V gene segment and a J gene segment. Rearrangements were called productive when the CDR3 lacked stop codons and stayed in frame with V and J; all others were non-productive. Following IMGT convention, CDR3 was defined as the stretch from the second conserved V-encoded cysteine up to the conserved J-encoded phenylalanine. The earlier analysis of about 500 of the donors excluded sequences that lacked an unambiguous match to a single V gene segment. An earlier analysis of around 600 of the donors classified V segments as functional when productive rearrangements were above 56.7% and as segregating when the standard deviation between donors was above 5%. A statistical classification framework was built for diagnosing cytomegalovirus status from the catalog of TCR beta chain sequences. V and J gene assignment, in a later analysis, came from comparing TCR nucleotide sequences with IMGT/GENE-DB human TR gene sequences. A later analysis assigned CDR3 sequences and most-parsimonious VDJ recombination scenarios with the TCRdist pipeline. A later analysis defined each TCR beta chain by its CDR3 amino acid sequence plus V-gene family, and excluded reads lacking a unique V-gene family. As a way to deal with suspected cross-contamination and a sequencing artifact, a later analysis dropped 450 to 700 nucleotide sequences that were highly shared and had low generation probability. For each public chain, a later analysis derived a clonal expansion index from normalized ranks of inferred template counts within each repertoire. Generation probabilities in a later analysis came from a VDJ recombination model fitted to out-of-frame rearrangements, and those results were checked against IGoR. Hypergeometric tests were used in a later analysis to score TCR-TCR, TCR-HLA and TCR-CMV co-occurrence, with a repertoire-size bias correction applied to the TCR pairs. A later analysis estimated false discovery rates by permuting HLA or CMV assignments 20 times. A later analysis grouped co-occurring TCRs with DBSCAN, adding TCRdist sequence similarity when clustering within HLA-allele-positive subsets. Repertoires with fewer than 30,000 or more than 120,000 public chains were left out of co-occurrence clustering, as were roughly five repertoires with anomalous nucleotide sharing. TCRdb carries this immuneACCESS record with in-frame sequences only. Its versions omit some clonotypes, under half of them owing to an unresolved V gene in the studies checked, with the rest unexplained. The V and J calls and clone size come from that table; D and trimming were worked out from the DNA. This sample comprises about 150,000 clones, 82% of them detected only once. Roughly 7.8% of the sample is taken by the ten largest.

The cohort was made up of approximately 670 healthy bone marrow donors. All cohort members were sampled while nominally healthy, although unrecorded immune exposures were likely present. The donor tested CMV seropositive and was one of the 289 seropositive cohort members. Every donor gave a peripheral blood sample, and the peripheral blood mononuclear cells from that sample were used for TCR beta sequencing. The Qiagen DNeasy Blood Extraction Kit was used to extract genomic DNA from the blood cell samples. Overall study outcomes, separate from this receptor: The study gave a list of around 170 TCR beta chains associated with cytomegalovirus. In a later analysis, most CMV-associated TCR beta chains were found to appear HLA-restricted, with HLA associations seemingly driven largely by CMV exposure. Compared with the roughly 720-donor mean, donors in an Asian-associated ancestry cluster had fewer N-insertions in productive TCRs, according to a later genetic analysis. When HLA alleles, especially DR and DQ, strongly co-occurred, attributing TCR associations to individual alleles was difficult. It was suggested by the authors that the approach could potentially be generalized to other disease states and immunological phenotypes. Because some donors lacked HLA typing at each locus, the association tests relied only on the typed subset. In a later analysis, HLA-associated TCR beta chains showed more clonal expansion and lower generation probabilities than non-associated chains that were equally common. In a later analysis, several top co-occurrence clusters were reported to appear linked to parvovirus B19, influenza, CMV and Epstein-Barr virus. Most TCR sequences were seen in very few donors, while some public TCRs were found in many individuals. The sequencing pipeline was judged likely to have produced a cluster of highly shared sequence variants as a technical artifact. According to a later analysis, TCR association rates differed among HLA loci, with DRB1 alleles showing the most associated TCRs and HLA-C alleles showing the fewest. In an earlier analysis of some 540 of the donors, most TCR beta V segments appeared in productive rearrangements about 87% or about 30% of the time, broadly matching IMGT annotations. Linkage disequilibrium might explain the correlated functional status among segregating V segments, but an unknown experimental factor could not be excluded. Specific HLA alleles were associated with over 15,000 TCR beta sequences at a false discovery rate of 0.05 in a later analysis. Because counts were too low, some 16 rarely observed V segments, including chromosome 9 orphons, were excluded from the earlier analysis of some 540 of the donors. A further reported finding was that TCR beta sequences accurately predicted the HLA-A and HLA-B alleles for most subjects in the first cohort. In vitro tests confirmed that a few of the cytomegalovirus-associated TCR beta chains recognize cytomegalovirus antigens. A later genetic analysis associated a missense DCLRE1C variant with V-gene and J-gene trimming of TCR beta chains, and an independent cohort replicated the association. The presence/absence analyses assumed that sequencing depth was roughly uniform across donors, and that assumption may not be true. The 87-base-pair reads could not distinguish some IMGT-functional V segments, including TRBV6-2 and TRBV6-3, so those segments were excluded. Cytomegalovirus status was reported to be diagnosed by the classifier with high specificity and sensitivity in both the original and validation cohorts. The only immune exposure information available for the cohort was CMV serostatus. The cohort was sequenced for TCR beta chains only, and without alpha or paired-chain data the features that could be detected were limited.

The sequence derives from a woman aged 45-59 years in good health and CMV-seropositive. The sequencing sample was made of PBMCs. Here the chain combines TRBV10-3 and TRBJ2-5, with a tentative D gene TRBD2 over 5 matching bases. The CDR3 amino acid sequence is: CAIGGFQETQYF. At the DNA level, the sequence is TGTGCCATCGGAGGATTTCAAGAGACCCAGTACTTC.